A selection of T cell receptor beta chains follows, all from one sample in a study of T cell responses to AZD1222 COVID-19 vaccine. This table comes from immunoSEQ multiplex PCR, and its TCRdb copy is limited to in-frame clones, with some not included. This repertoire shows 150,000 to 200,000 clones, around 92% found once; its top ten account for about 2.5%. The sample here was peripheral blood, taken on day 0 of AZD1222 vaccination. Every receptor here comes from an adult in good health. The CDR3 runs from the conserved cysteine through the conserved F or W. The D gene is left open where the match is weak. Size is omitted from some rows. Given values are once, few, many or a class for expanded clones.

j_gene | abundance | v_gene | d_gene | CDR3aa | CDR3nt
TRBJ1-3 | NA | TRBV4-1 | NA | CASSQPLGNTIYF | TGCGCCAGCAGCCAACCCTTGGGAAACACCATATATTTT
TRBJ2-2 | NA | TRBV4-2 | NA | CASSQGTYTGELFF | TGTGCCAGCAGCCAAGGGACATACACCGGGGAGCTGTTTTTT
TRBJ1-1 | NA | TRBV7-2 | NA | CASSLKSGNIEAFF | TGTGCCAGCAGCTTAAAATCGGGGAACATTGAAGCTTTCTTT
TRBJ2-7 | NA | TRBV28 | TRBD1 | CASSYADRNSGEQYF | TGTGCCAGCAGTTACGCGGACAGGAACTCGGGCGAGCAGTACTTC
TRBJ2-1 | NA | TRBV4-3 | NA | CASSQTPWGNEQFF | TGCGCCAGCAGCCAAACTCCGTGGGGGAATGAGCAGTTCTTC
TRBJ1-6 | NA | TRBV15 | NA | CATSRDSGTLHF | TGTGCCACCAGCAGAGATTCTGGGACCCTCCACTTT
TRBJ2-7 | NA | TRBV5-1 | NA | CASSWQGPYEQYF | TGCGCCAGCAGCTGGCAGGGCCCCTACGAGCAGTACTTC
TRBJ2-5 | NA | TRBV11-2 | TRBD1 | CASSVSGTGQETQYF | TGTGCCAGCAGCGTGTCCGGGACAGGGCAAGAGACCCAGTACTTC
TRBJ1-2 | NA | TRBV29-1 | NA | CSVGEMDYGYTF | TGCAGCGTTGGGGAAATGGACTATGGCTACACCTTC
TRBJ2-2 | NA | TRBV5-6 | NA | CASSLGPTRGGELFF | TGTGCCAGCAGCTTGGGACCGACAAGAGGCGGGGAGCTGTTTTTT
TRBJ2-5 | NA | TRBV9 | TRBD2 | CASSVGSSGSGGSETQYF | TGTGCCAGCAGCGTAGGGTCTAGCGGGAGCGGGGGTAGCGAGACCCAGTACTTC
TRBJ1-4 | NA | TRBV18 | TRBD1 | CASSPSTPGQSLNEKLFF | TGTGCCAGCTCACCGTCTACGCCGGGACAGAGCTTGAATGAAAAACTGTTTTTT
TRBJ1-5 | NA | TRBV19 | NA | CASSILVYQPQHF | TGTGCCAGTAGTATCCTGGTCTATCAGCCCCAGCATTTT
TRBJ1-6 | NA | TRBV5-6 | NA | CASSQLAAQGSPLHF | TGTGCCAGCAGCCAACTGGCAGCCCAGGGTTCACCCCTCCACTTT
TRBJ2-6 | NA | TRBV27 | NA | CASSSPGYSGANVLTF | TGTGCCAGCAGTTCGCCCGGATACTCTGGGGCCAACGTCCTGACTTTC
TRBJ1-6 | NA | TRBV15 | NA | CATSRDAQIPNSPLHF | TGTGCCACCAGCAGAGACGCACAGATCCCTAATTCACCCCTCCACTTT
TRBJ2-2 | NA | TRBV3-1/TRBV3-2 | NA | CASSQVGGNGELFF | TGTGCCAGCAGCCAAGTTGGGGGGAACGGGGAGCTGTTTTTT
TRBJ1-6 | NA | TRBV3-1/TRBV3-2 | NA | CASRLRTLLHF | TGTGCCAGCAGACTAAGGACCCTCCTCCACTTT
TRBJ1-4 | NA | TRBV7-9 | NA | CASSLKGSVEKLFF | TGTGCCAGCAGCTTAAAAGGGTCGGTGGAAAAACTGTTTTTT
TRBJ2-7 | few | TRBV6-5 | NA | CASREGNPYEQYF | TGTGCCAGCAGGGAGGGGAACCCCTACGAGCAGTACTTC
TRBJ1-1 | NA | TRBV21-1 | NA | CSRTSVAFF | TGCAGCCGGACCTCTGTTGCTTTCTTT
TRBJ2-5 | NA | TRBV5-4 | TRBD1 | CASSFTGEETQYF | TGTGCCAGCAGCTTTACAGGGGAAGAGACCCAGTACTTC
TRBJ2-5 | NA | TRBV3-1/TRBV3-2 | NA | CASSPRGAEETQYF | TGTGCCAGCAGCCCCCGGGGGGCAGAGGAGACCCAGTACTTC
TRBJ1-6 | NA | TRBV4-1 | NA | CASSQVGKKGPPLHF | TGCGCCAGCAGCCAAGTCGGGAAAAAAGGTCCACCCCTCCACTTT
TRBJ2-7 | NA | TRBV12-3/TRBV12-4 | NA | CASSPDSLYEQYF | TGTGCCAGCAGTCCCGACAGCCTCTACGAGCAGTACTTC
TRBJ1-6 | NA | TRBV11-1 | NA | CASSRQENSPLHF | TGTGCCAGCAGCCGTCAGGAGAATTCACCCCTCCACTTT
TRBJ1-2 | NA | TRBV4-1 | NA | CASSQVGRGDGYGYTF | TGCGCCAGCAGCCAGGTGGGACGCGGGGATGGCTATGGCTACACCTTC
TRBJ1-4 | NA | TRBV19 | NA | CASSRLDSTNEKLFF | TGTGCCAGTAGTCGTTTGGACAGCACTAATGAAAAACTGTTTTTT
TRBJ2-3 | NA | TRBV3-1/TRBV3-2 | TRBD2 | CASSPGLVADTQYF | TGTGCCAGCAGCCCGGGACTAGTGGCAGATACGCAGTATTTT
TRBJ1-6 | NA | TRBV5-1 | TRBD1 | CASSLGTGNSPLHF | TGCGCCAGCAGCCTAGGGACAGGAAATTCACCCCTCCACTTT
TRBJ2-5 | NA | TRBV6-6 | NA | CASRQGGGETQYF | TGTGCCAGCAGGCAGGGCGGCGGAGAGACCCAGTACTTC
TRBJ2-5 | NA | TRBV4-3 | NA | CASSQDSGFETQYF | TGCGCCAGCAGCCAAGATTCGGGGTTCGAGACCCAGTACTTC
TRBJ2-2 | NA | TRBV7-3 | TRBD1 | CASSFPGQGTGELFF | TGTGCCAGCAGCTTCCCGGGACAGGGAACCGGGGAGCTGTTTTTT
TRBJ2-3 | NA | TRBV7-2 | TRBD2 | CASSPRTSGGADTQYF | TGTGCCAGCAGCCCACGGACTAGCGGGGGTGCAGATACGCAGTATTTT
TRBJ2-1 | NA | TRBV4-1 | NA | CASSHPPQARYNEQFF | TGCGCCAGCAGCCATCCTCCGCAGGCCCGGTACAATGAGCAGTTCTTC
TRBJ1-2 | NA | TRBV6-2/TRBV6-3 | TRBD1 | CASSDRGYYGYTF | TGTGCCAGCAGTGACAGGGGATACTATGGCTACACCTTC
TRBJ1-2 | once | TRBV19 | NA | CASSIDELAVGYTF | TGTGCCAGTAGTATAGACGAGTTGGCTGTAGGCTACACCTTC
TRBJ1-3 | NA | TRBV3-1/TRBV3-2 | NA | CASSRHPQAIYF | TGTGCCAGCAGCCGCCATCCCCAAGCCATATATTTT
TRBJ1-1 | once | TRBV6-5 | TRBD1 | CASSYRMTGTNTEAFF | TGTGCCAGCAGTTACCGGATGACAGGGACGAACACTGAAGCTTTCTTT
TRBJ2-1 | NA | TRBV5-1 | NA | CASSSDSAAGNEQFF | TGCGCCAGCAGCTCGGACTCAGCGGCTGGCAATGAGCAGTTCTTC
TRBJ2-1 | NA | TRBV7-9 | NA | CASSLGLNEQFF | TGTGCCAGCAGCTTAGGATTGAATGAGCAGTTCTTC
TRBJ2-1 | NA | TRBV4-1 | TRBD1 | CASSTVGDRGYLNEQFF | TGCGCCAGCAGCACAGTGGGGGACAGGGGTTATCTCAATGAGCAGTTCTTC
TRBJ1-5 | NA | TRBV11-3 | TRBD1 | CASSFVGPGQGACGNQPQHF | TGTGCCAGCAGCTTCGTTGGTCCGGGACAGGGGGCCTGCGGCAATCAGCCCCAGCATTTT
TRBJ2-7 | NA | TRBV10-3 | NA | CAINPGADSYEQYF | TGTGCCATCAATCCGGGGGCCGACTCCTACGAGCAGTACTTC
TRBJ2-7 | NA | TRBV2 | NA | CASTTQGHGDEQYF | TGTGCCAGCACCACCCAGGGGCATGGAGACGAGCAGTACTTC
TRBJ2-2 | few | TRBV19 | TRBD1 | CASSGQGTGELFF | TGTGCCAGTAGTGGACAGGGTACCGGGGAGCTGTTTTTT
TRBJ2-5 | NA | TRBV5-1 | NA | CASSLGARGEETQYF | TGCGCCAGCAGCTTGGGTGCTCGCGGAGAAGAGACCCAGTACTTC
TRBJ1-1 | NA | TRBV19 | NA | CASSAGGNTEAFF | TGTGCCAGTAGTGCCGGGGGGAACACTGAAGCTTTCTTT